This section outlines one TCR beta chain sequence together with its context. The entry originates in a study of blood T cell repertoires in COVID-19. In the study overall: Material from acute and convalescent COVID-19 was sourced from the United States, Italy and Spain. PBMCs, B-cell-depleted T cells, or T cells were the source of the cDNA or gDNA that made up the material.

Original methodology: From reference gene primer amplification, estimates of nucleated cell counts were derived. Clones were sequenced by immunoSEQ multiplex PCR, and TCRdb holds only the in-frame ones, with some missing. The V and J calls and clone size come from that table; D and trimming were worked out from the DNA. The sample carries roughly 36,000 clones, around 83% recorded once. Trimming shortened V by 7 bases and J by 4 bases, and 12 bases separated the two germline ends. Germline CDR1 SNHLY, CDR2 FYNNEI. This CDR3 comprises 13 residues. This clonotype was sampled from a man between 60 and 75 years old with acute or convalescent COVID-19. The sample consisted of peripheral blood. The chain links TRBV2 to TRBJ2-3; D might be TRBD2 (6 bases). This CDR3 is CASNTDYPDTQYF. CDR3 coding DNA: TGTGCCAGCAATACGGACTACCCAGATACGCAGTATTTT.